The 10 T cell receptor beta chains below were found in one sample sequenced in a study of blood T cell repertoires in COVID-19. This table comes from immunoSEQ multiplex PCR, and its TCRdb copy is limited to in-frame clones, with some not included. The repertoire consists of around 79,000 clones, with 88% occurring once and the leading ten covering 9.1%. The sequenced sample was peripheral blood. The receptors derive from a human donor in a cohort sampled during active COVID-19.

This clone appeared a few times. The chain links TRBV5-1 to TRBJ2-2, with 11 bases aligning to TRBD1. The V segment lost 5 bases and the J segment 7 bases; nucleotides outside the gene matches: 7. Germline CDR1 is SGHRS and CDR2 is YFSETQ. This CDR3 has 15 amino acids. As DNA, the CDR3 is TGCGCCAGCAGTCCCGGACAGGGGGCCGTCGGGGAGCTGTTTTTT. It yields the protein CASSPGQGAVGELFF.

The rearrangement links TRBV2 to TRBJ2-7, with a tentative D call TRBD2 (6 bases). The length of the CDR3 is 13 residues. Germline CDR1 SNHLY, CDR2 FYNNEI. V shed 7 bases and J shed 6 bases, with 16 bases lying between them. CDR3 sequence: CASIVWAGTEQYF. The DNA for the CDR3 is TGTGCCAGCATAGTTTGGGCGGGGACCGAGCAGTACTTC.

The chain uses TRBV14 and TRBJ2-4, with a possible D match to TRBD2 (6 bases). The germline gives CDR1 SGHDN, CDR2 FVKESK. Trimming took off 1 base at V and 4 bases at J, with 8 bases between the two ends. The CDR3 spans 14 residues. The CDR3 DNA reads TGTGCCAGCAGCCAAGCCGGGACTAAAAACATTCAGTACTTC. This codes for CASSQAGTKNIQYF. Full variable domain (missing parts from reference TRBV14 and TRBJ2-4): EAGVTQFPSHSVIEKGQTVTLRCDPISGHDNLYWYRRVMGKEIKFLLHFVKESKQDESGMPNNRFLAERTGGTYSTLKVQPAELEDSGVYFCASSQAGTKNIQYFGAGTRLSVL.

This clone has only one observation. The chain is built from TRBV30 and TRBJ2-5; weak D call: TRBD1 (6 bases). The V gene's germline CDR1 is GTSNPN and CDR2 SVGIG (reference sequence). The CDR3 totals 11 residues. The V and J ends lost 4 bases and 5 bases respectively, with 8 bases between them. The CDR3 DNA is TGTGCCTGGAATCAGGGGGAGACCCAGTACTTC. Translated, it gives CAWNQGETQYF.

The chain has TRBV5-6 and TRBJ1-1; possibly TRBD1 for D (6 bases). Looked up from germline, CDR1 is SGHDT and CDR2 is YYEEEE. V lost 4 bases, J lost 5 bases, and 15 bases lay in between. The CDR3 extends over 14 amino acids. The CDR3 DNA reads as TGTGCCAGCAGCGTGGGGGCAGCGGAGACTGAAGCTTTCTTT. Protein: CASSVGAAETEAFF. The whole variable domain, remainder taken from reference TRBV5-6 and TRBJ1-1, is DAGVTQSPTHLIKTRGQQVTLRCSPKSGHDTVSWYQQALGQGPQFIFQYYEEEERQRGNFPDRFSGHQFPNYSSELNVNALLLGDSALYLCASSVGAAETEAFFGQGTRLTVV.

This clone was recorded only once. V usage is TRBV2 and J usage is TRBJ2-3; 7 positions agree with TRBD2. This CDR3 region has 15 residues. CDR1 SNHLY and CDR2 FYNNEI come from the germline V gene. J lost 1 base, V lost 8 bases, and 9 bases had no gene match. The CDR3 region is CASAGEGTRTDTQYF. CDR3 sequence (DNA): TGTGCCAGCGCGGGGGAGGGGACTCGCACAGATACGCAGTATTTT.

The rearrangement joins TRBV19 to TRBJ1-5; no firm D call. In germline, CDR1 is LNHDA, CDR2 SQIVND (reference sequence). V was shortened by 4 bases and J by 2 bases, with 12 bases between the two germline ends. This CDR3 is 15 amino acids long. CDR3 in DNA: TGTGCCAGTAGTACCTCTAACTCGGGCAATCAGCCCCAGCATTTT. Translated: CASSTSNSGNQPQHF.

Here the CDR3 DNA reads TGTGCCAGCAGCACCAGGTACCGCACAGATACGCAGTATTTT. Protein: CASSTRYRTDTQYF. The V gene is TRBV11-2, the J gene TRBJ2-3; D not resolved. Germline V lookup: CDR1 SGHAT, CDR2 FQNNGV. The CDR3 runs 14 residues. Trimming shortened V by 5 bases and J by 1 base, and 10 bases separated the two germline ends. Based on the CDR3 plus reference TRBV11-2 and TRBJ2-3, the full variable domain is EAGVAQSPRYKIIEKRQSVAFWCNPISGHATLYWYQQILGQGPKLLIQFQNNGVVDDSQLPKDRFSAERLKGVDSTLKIQPAKLEDSAVYLCASSTRYRTDTQYFGPGTRLTVL.

The chain employs TRBV5-5 and TRBJ1-4, with D possibly being TRBD1 (5 bases). V lost 2 bases, J lost 5 bases, and 13 bases lay in between. CDR3 length: 15 residues. CDR1 and CDR2 (germline): SGHKS, YYEKEE (reference sequence). The CDR3 protein is CASSFGQGRNEKLFF. CDR3 nucleotide sequence: TGTGCCAGCAGCTTCGGTCAGGGTCGAAATGAAAAACTGTTTTTT.

V gene TRBV6-5 combines with J gene TRBJ1-2; TRBD1 is a possible D gene (5 bases). V was cut by 6 bases and J by 4 bases, with 12 bases left in between. This CDR3 contains 13 residues. The germline CDR1 and CDR2 sequences are MNHEY and SVGAGI. The CDR3 reads CASRGQGSYGYTF. CDR3 bases: TGTGCCAGCAGAGGGCAGGGCAGCTATGGCTACACCTTC.